This is a list of T cell receptor beta chains from one sample in a study of T-cell memory formation after mild COVID-19. TCRdb re-analysed the 5' RACE reads in MiXCR, keeping a single row per CDR3 protein. Among around 510,000 distinct CDR3 sequences listed, roughly 21% were seen once. Sample: PBMCs or a T cell subset sorted from them (not recorded which). These receptors were obtained from an adult woman who had mild COVID-19 (a few samples of this study predate the infection). Cell type and time point are not known. Both conserved end residues are trimmed from each CDR3.

V: TRBV19; J: TRBJ1-2; CDR3: ASSPFLSLRYGYT
V: TRBV19; J: TRBJ2-1; CDR3: ASSLPLVSGWDNEQF
V: TRBV7-2; J: TRBJ2-7; CDR3: ASSLGVSSYEQY
V: TRBV15; J: TRBJ2-1; CDR3: ATSRQGQGYNEQF
V: TRBV29-1; J: TRBJ2-5; CDR3: SVDTDFQETQY
V: TRBV4-2; J: TRBJ2-2; CDR3: ASSQVGQTNTGELF
V: TRBV7-9; J: TRBJ1-1; CDR3: ASSLGQGNGEAF
V: TRBV29-1; J: TRBJ2-7; CDR3: SVAAPSGSSGEQY
V: TRBV7-8; J: TRBJ2-3; CDR3: ASSVGTRPSTDTQY
V: TRBV20-1; J: TRBJ2-7; CDR3: SARASGRGEQY
V: TRBV6-9; J: TRBJ2-5; CDR3: ASSHAGGCETQY
V: TRBV3-1; J: TRBJ1-6; CDR3: ASSQVRGNSPLH
V: TRBV12-3/TRBV12-4; J: TRBJ2-7; CDR3: ASRNRLYEQY
V: TRBV7-2; J: TRBJ1-4; CDR3: ASSPDRDNEKLF
V: TRBV11-2; J: TRBJ2-1; CDR3: ASSYGRSNEQF
V: TRBV12-3/TRBV12-4; J: TRBJ2-3; CDR3: ASKEGATDTQY
V: TRBV6-6; J: TRBJ2-4; CDR3: ASRGGVGLNIQY
V: TRBV12-3/TRBV12-4; J: TRBJ1-1; CDR3: ASRGDLGNTEAF
V: TRBV4-3; J: TRBJ2-7; CDR3: ASSQRALPSYEQY
V: TRBV5-1; J: TRBJ2-4; CDR3: ASSPSDRGPGGNIQY
V: TRBV20-1; J: TRBJ2-5; CDR3: SASPLAGGHRETQY
V: TRBV25-1; J: TRBJ2-5; CDR3: ASSVFGTSETQY
V: TRBV12-3/TRBV12-4; J: TRBJ1-1; CDR3: ASSLIRRTEAF
V: TRBV29-1; J: TRBJ2-1; CDR3: SGKGEWDNEQF
V: TRBV5-1; J: TRBJ2-3; CDR3: ASSPGLAGTSTDTQY
V: TRBV5-1; J: TRBJ1-1; CDR3: ASSSPSGTGGLMNTEAF
V: TRBV19; J: TRBJ2-1; CDR3: ASSIIGGRSTEQF
V: TRBV30; J: TRBJ1-1; CDR3: AWSVHLRAVTEAF
V: TRBV4-1; J: TRBJ2-3; CDR3: ASSPPRDTQY
V: TRBV5-1; J: TRBJ2-1; CDR3: ASSLLNSYNEQF
V: TRBV5-1; J: TRBJ1-1; CDR3: ASSLGSQGNTEAF
V: TRBV4-1; J: TRBJ1-4; CDR3: ASSQSNREKLF
V: TRBV6-4; J: TRBJ2-1; CDR3: ASSDSGGTNEQF
V: TRBV7-2; J: TRBJ2-3; CDR3: ASSSQGALSTDTQY
V: TRBV21-1; J: TRBJ2-6; CDR3: ASSNVGAGANVLT
V: TRBV24-1; J: TRBJ2-3; CDR3: ATSREGALTDTQY
V: TRBV24-1; J: TRBJ2-1; CDR3: ATSTGELHRSGQF
V: TRBV3-1; J: TRBJ2-1; CDR3: ASSHGRPSTYNEQF
V: TRBV19; J: TRBJ2-1; CDR3: ASMRTGDNEQF
V: TRBV7-9; J: TRBJ2-7; CDR3: ASSLTGGDTYEQY
V: TRBV25-1; J: TRBJ1-1; CDR3: ASQLLNTEAF
V: TRBV12-3/TRBV12-4; J: TRBJ2-7; CDR3: ASTLSRAGGRNEQY
V: TRBV7-8; J: TRBJ1-3; CDR3: ASSLSTSAQNTIY
V: TRBV11-2; J: TRBJ1-1; CDR3: ASSLVAGGLTEAF
V: TRBV7-2; J: TRBJ2-5; CDR3: ASSLVPYQETQY
V: TRBV2; J: TRBJ2-5; CDR3: ASSPSVGGTQY
V: TRBV5-6; J: TRBJ1-5; CDR3: ASSLGGGDQPQH
V: TRBV11-2; J: TRBJ2-1; CDR3: ASRLGGPAGEQF
V: TRBV12-3/TRBV12-4; J: TRBJ2-7; CDR3: ASSFSRGASEQY
V: TRBV9; J: TRBJ2-3; CDR3: ASSPLWDTDTQY
V: TRBV15; J: TRBJ2-7; CDR3: ATSSEKAYEQY
V: TRBV4-2; J: TRBJ1-2; CDR3: ASSPDGEGALGYT